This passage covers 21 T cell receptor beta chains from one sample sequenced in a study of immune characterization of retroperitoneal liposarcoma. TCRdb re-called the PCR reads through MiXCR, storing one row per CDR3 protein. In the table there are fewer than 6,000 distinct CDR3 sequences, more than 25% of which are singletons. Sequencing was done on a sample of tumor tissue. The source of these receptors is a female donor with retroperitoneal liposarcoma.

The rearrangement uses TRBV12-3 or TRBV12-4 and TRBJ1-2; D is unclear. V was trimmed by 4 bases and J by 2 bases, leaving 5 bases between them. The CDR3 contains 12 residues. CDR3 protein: CASSYSNYGYTF. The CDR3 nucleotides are TGTGCCAGCAGTTACAGCAACTATGGCTACACCTTC.

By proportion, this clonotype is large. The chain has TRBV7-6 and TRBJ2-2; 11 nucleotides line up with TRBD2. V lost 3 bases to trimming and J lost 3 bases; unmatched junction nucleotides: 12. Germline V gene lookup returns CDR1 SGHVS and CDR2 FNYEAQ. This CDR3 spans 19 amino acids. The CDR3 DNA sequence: TGTGCCAGCAGCTTTGATACTAGCGGGAGCCACGTCGACACCGGGGAGCTGTTTTTT. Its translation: CASSFDTSGSHVDTGELFF.

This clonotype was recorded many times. CDR3 DNA: TGCGCCAGCAGCCTTAGGACTGAACTAGCCAAAAACATTCAGTACTTC. Protein product: CASSLRTELAKNIQYF. The V and J genes are TRBV4-1 and TRBJ2-4; weak D call: TRBD2 (5 bases). Germline V gene sequence: CDR1 MGHRA, CDR2 YSYEKL. Between the trimmed V and J ends, which lost 4 bases and 0 bases, there was a span of 13 bases. The CDR3 covers 16 residues.

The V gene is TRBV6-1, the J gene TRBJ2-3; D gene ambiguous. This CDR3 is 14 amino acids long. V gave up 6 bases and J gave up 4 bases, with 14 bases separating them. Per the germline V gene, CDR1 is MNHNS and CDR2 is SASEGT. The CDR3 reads CASSLGLPSDTQYF. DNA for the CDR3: TGTGCCAGCAGCTTAGGGCTCCCCTCAGATACGCAGTATTTT.

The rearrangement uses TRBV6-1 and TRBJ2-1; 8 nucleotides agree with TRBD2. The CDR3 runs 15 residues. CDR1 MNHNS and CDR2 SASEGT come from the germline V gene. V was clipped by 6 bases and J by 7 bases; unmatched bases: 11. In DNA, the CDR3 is TGTGCCAGCAGACCTGAAGCGGGAGTAACAAATGAGCAGTTCTTC. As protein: CASRPEAGVTNEQFF.

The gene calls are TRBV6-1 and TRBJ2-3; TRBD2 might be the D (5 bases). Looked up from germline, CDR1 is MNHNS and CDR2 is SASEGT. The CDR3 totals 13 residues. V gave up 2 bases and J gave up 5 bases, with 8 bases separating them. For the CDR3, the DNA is TGTGCCAGCAGTGAAATGGGAGTAGATACGCAGTATTTT. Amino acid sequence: CASSEMGVDTQYF.

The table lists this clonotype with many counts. CDR3: CASRDRASYEQYF. The CDR3 DNA is TGTGCCAGCAGGGACAGGGCTTCCTACGAGCAGTACTTC. The rearrangement uses TRBV5-4 and TRBJ2-7, with 8 bases identical to TRBD1. Per germline, CDR1 SGHNT and CDR2 YYREEE (reference sequence). There are 13 residues in the CDR3. The V gene end was trimmed by 5 bases and the J gene end by 1 base; junction bases not matched to a gene: 2. Looking up the rest from reference TRBV5-4 and TRBJ2-7 gives the full variable domain: ETGVTQSPTHLIKTRGQQVTLRCSSQSGHNTVSWYQQALGQGPQFIFQYYREEENGRGNFPPRFSGLQFPNYSSELNVNALELDDSALYLCASRDRASYEQYFGPGTRLTVT.

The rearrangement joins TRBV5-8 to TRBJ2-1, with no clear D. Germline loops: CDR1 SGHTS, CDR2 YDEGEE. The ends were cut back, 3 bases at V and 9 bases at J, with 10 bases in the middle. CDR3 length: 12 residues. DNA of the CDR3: TGTGCCAGCAGCTCCCCTATCTCTGAGCAGTTCTTC. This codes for CASSSPISEQFF.

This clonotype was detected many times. The CDR3 reads CASSASGAYEQYF. The CDR3 DNA follows: TGTGCCAGCAGTGCGTCGGGAGCCTACGAGCAGTACTTC. This chain links TRBV12-3 or TRBV12-4 with TRBJ2-1; D is possibly TRBD2 (6 bases). The J call may be faulty, since TRBJ2-7 better matches the DNA end. This CDR3 contains 13 residues.

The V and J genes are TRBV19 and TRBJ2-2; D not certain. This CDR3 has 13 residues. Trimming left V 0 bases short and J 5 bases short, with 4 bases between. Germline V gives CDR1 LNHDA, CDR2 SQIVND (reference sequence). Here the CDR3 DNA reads TGTGCCAGTAGTATAGAGACAACCGGGGAGCTGTTTTTT. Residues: CASSIETTGELFF.

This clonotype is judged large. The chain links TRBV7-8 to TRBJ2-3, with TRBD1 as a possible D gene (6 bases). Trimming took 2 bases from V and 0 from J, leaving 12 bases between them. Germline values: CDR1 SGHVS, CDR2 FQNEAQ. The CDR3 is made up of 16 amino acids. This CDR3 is CASSLRTAASTDTQYF. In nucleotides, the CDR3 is TGTGCCAGCAGCTTACGGACAGCTGCTAGCACAGATACGCAGTATTTT. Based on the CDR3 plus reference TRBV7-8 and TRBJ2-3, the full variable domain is GAGVSQSPRYKVAKRGQDVALRCDPISGHVSLFWYQQALGQGPEFLTYFQNEAQLDKSGLPSDRFFAERPEGSVSTLKIQRTQQEDSAVYLCASSLRTAASTDTQYFGPGTRLTVL.

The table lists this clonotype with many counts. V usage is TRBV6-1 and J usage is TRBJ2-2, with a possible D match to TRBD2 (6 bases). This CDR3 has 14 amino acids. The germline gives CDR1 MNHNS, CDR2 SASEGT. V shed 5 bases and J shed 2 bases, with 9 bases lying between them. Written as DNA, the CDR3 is TGTGCCAGCAGTCCTAGCGTTAACACCGGGGAGCTGTTTTTT. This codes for CASSPSVNTGELFF.

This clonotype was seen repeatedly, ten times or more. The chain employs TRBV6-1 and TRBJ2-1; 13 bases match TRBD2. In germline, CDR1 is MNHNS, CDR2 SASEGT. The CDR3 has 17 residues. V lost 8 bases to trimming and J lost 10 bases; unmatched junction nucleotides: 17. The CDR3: CASRAGTSGARREEQFF. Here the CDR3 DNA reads TGTGCCAGCCGGGCCGGGACTAGCGGGGCCAGGAGGGAGGAGCAGTTCTTC.

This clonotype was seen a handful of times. CDR3 sequence (DNA): TGTGCCAGCAGTGAAAGGGCAGGGACCGATGGCTACACCTTC. Encoded protein: CASSERAGTDGYTF. The chain uses TRBV6-1 and TRBJ1-2; a possible D gene is TRBD1 (5 bases). The CDR3 spans 14 residues. Germline CDR1 reads MNHNS; CDR2 reads SASEGT. V shed 2 bases and J shed 6 bases, with 13 bases lying between them.

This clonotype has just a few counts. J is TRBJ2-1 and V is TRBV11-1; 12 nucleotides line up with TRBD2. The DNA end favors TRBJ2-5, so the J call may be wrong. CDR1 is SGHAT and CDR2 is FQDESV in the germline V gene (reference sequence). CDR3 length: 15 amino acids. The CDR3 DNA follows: TGTGCCAGCAGCCCTAGCGGGGGGGCCAGAGAGACCCAGTACTTC. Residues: CASSPSGGARETQYF.

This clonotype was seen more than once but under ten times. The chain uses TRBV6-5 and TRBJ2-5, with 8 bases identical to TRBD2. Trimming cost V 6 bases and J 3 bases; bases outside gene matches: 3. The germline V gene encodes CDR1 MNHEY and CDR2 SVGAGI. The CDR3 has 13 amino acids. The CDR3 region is CASRIGGEETQYF. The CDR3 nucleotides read TGTGCCAGCAGGATCGGGGGGGAAGAGACCCAGTACTTC.

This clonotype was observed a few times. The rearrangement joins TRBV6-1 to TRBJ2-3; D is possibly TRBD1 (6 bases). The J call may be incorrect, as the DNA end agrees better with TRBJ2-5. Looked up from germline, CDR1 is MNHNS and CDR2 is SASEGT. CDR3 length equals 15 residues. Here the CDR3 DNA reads TGTGCCAGCACCCCAAAGGACAGAAACCAAGAGACCCAGTACTTC. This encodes CASTPKDRNQETQYF.

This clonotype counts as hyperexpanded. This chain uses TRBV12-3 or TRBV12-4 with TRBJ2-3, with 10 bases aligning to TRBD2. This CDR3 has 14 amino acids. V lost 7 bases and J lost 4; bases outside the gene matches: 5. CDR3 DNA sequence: TGTGCCAGCAAGGCTAGCGGGAGCGCAGATACGCAGTATTTT. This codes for CASKASGSADTQYF.

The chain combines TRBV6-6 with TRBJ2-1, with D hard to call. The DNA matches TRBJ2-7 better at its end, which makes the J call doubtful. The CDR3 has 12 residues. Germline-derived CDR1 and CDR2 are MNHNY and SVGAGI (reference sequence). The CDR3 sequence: CASSSHGYEQYF. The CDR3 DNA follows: TGTGCCAGCAGTAGTCACGGCTACGAGCAGTACTTC.

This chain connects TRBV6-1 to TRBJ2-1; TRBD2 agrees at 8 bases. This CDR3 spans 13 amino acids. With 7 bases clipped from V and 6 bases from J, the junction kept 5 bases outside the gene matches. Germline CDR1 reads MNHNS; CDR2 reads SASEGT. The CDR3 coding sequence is TGTGCCAGCATCCGAGCGGGAGTCAATGAGCAGTTCTTC. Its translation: CASIRAGVNEQFF.

The CDR3 loop is CASSLGGKGQETQYF. The DNA of the CDR3 is TGTGCCAGCAGCTTAGGGGGAAAGGGGCAAGAGACCCAGTACTTC. This sequence joins TRBV11-3 and TRBJ2-5; D is possibly TRBD1 (5 bases). This CDR3 has 15 amino acids. Trimming stripped 1 base from V and 2 bases from J, with 11 bases between. Germline-derived CDR1 and CDR2 are SGHNT and YENEEA. The complete variable domain, with remaining parts taken from reference TRBV11-3 and TRBJ2-5, reads EAGVVQSPRYKIIEKKQPVAFWCNPISGHNTLYWYLQNLGQGPELLIRYENEEAVDDSQLPKDRFSAERLKGVDSTLKIQPAELGDSAVYLCASSLGGKGQETQYFGPGTRLLVL.